This T cell receptor beta chain was captured in a study of spatial heterogeneity in lung cancer. Whole-study context: Detected sequences consistently included more beta-chain ones than alpha-chain ones. In raw reads, more than 8.5 appearances on average were recorded for each unique TCR and UMI combination. Study-level results: Resection blood, more than follow-up blood, showed ubiquitous expanded tumor TCRs.

Time point denoted: sample taken at primary tumor resection. Whole RNA came from tumor, nontumor lung or frozen PBMC and was sequenced without being sorted. By share of the sample, this clonotype is medium-sized. Its specificity is not known. Trimming shortened V by 1 base and J by 6 bases, and 15 bases separated the two germline ends. Per germline, CDR1 DFQATT and CDR2 SNEGSKA (reference sequence). The length of the CDR3 is 14 residues. MiXCR, run by TCRdb on the 5' RACE reads, gives a single entry per CDR3 protein. The table includes 20,000 to 25,000 distinct CDR3 sequences, 2.5% to 4% detected once.

The source material was PBMCs, sampled at surgery. The chain is built from TRBV20-1 and TRBJ1-1, with TRBD1 as a possible D gene (6 bases). This TCR was sampled from a female donor with early-stage non-small cell lung cancer. The CDR3 reads CSARGFLRGAEAFF. The CDR3, as DNA: TGCAGTGCTAGAGGGTTCCTAAGGGGGGCTGAAGCTTTCTTT.